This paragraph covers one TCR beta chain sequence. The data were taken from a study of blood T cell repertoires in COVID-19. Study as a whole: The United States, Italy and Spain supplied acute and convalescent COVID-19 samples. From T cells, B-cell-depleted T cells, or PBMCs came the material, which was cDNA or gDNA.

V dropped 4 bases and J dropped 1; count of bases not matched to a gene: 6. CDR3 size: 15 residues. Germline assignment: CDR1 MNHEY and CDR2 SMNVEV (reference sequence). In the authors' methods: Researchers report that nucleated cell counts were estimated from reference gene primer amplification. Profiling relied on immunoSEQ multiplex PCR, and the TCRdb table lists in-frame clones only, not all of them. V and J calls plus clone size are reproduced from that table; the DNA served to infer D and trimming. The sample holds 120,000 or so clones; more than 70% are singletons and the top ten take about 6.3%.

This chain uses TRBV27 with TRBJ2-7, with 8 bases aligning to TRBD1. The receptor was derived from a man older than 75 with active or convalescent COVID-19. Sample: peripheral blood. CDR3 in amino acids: CASSSPDRGSYEQYF. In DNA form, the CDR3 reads TGTGCCAGCAGTTCCCCTGACAGGGGTTCCTACGAGCAGTACTTC.